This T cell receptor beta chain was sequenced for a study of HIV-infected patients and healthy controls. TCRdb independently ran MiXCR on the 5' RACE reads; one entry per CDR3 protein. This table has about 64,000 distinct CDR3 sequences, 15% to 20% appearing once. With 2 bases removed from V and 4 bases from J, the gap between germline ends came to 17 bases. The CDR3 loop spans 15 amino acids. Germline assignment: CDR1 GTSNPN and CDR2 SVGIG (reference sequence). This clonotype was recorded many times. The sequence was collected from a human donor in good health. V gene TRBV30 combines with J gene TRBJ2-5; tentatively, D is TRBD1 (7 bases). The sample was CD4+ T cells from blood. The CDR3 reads CAWSPGGLGLETQYF. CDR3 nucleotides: TGTGCCTGGAGTCCAGGGGGGCTCGGGTTAGAGACCCAGTACTTC.